This record concerns one TCR beta chain sequence. The sample is drawn from a study of blood T cell repertoires in COVID-19. For the study at large: Sample material is recorded as cDNA or gDNA derived from T cells, B-cell-depleted T cells, or PBMCs.

Per the study methods: Using reference gene primer amplification, nucleated cell counts were estimated. Assay: immunoSEQ multiplex PCR; the TCRdb copy retains only in-frame clones and omits some. Clone size and V and J calls were adopted from that table, with D and trimming inferred from the DNA. The data contain about 140,000 clones, around 81% of them singletons. The clonotype originates from a woman aged 55-69 years with acute or convalescent COVID-19. Sequencing used peripheral blood.

CDR3 bases: TGTGCCAGCAGTTATAGGTGCCACAGGGGATCATGTCAGTGCACAGATACGCAGTATTTT. It is translated as CASSYRCHRGSCQCTDTQYF. The chain carries TRBV27 and TRBJ2-3; TRBD1 matches 7 bases. Losses at the gene ends were 4 bases for V and 1 base for J; bases not matched to a gene: 20. Germline V gives CDR1 MNHEY, CDR2 SMNVEV (reference sequence). There are 20 residues in the CDR3.